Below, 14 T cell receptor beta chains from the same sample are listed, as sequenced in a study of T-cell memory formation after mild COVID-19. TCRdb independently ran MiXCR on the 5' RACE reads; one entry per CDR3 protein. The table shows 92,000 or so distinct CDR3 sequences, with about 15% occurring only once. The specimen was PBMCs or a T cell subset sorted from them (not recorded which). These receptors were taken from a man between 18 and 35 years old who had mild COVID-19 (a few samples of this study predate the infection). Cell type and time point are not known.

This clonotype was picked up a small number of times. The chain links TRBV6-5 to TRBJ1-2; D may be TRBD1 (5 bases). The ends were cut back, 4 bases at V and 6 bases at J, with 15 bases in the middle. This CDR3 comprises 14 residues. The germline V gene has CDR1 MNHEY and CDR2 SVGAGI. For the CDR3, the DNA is TGTGCCAGCAGTTCCCTCCGACAGTACCATGGCTACACCTTC. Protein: CASSSLRQYHGYTF.

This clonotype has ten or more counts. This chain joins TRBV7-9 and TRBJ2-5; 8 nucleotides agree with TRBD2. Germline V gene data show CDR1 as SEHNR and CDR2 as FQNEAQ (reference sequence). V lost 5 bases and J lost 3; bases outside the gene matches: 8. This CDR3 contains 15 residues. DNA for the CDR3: TGTGCCAGCAGCCCAACGGGGGGGGCTAAAGAGACCCAGTACTTC. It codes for CASSPTGGAKETQYF.

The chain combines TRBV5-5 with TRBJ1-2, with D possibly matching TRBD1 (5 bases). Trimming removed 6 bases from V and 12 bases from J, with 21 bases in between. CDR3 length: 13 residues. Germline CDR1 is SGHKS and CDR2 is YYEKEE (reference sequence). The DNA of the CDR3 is TGTGCCAGCACCTGGGGGACGCAGGGAGAAGACACCTTC. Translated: CASTWGTQGEDTF.

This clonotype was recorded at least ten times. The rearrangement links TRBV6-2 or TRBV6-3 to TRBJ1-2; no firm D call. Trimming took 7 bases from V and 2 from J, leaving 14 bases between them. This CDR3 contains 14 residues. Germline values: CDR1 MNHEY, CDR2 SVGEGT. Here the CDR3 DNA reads TGTGCCAGCACCCCTTCCTCTGTAAACTATGGCTACACCTTC. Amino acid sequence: CASTPSSVNYGYTF.

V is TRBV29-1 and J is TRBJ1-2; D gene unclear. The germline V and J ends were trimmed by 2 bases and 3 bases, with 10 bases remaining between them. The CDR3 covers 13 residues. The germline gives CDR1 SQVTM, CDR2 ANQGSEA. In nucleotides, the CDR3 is TGCAGCGTTGAACCTACGGCAGACTATGGCTACACCTTC. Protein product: CSVEPTADYGYTF. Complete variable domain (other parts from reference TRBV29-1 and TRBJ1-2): SAVISQKPSRDICQRGTSLTIQCQVDSQVTMMFWYRQQPGQSLTLIATANQGSEATYESGFVIDKFPISRPNLTFSTLTVSNMSPEDSSIYLCSVEPTADYGYTFGSGTRLTVV.

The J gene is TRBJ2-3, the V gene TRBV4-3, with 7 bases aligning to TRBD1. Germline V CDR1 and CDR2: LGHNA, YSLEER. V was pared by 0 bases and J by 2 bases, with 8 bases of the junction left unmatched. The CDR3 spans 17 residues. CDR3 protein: CASSQDPGQVLTDTQYF. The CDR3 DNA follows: TGCGCCAGCAGCCAAGACCCCGGACAGGTCCTCACAGATACGCAGTATTTT.

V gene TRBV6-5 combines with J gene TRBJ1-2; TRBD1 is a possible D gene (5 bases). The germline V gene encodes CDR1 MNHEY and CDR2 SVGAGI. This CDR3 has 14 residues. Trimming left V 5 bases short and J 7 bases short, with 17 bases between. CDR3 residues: CASSPGTVPRGYTF. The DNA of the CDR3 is TGTGCCAGCAGTCCCGGGACCGTTCCACGTGGCTACACCTTC.

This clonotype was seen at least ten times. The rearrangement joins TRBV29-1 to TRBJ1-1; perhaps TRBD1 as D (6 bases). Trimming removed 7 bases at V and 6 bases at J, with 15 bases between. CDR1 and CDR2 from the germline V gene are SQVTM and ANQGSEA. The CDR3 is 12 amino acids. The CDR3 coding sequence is TGCAGCGAAATTGGGACACATTCTGAAGCTTTCTTT. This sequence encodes CSEIGTHSEAFF. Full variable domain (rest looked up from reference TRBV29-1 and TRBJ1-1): SAVISQKPSRDICQRGTSLTIQCQVDSQVTMMFWYRQQPGQSLTLIATANQGSEATYESGFVIDKFPISRPNLTFSTLTVSNMSPEDSSIYLCSEIGTHSEAFFGQGTRLTVV.

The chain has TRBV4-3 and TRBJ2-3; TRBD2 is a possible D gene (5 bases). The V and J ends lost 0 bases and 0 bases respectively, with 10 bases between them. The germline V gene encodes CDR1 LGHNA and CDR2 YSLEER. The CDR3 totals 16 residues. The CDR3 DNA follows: TGCGCCAGCAGCCAAGAAGATGGAGGTAGCACAGATACGCAGTATTTT. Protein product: CASSQEDGGSTDTQYF.

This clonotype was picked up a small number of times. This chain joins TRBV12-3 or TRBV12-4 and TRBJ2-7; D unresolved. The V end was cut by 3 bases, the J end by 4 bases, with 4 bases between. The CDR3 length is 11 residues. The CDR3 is CASSFRYEQYF. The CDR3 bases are TGTGCCAGCAGTTTTAGGTACGAGCAGTACTTC.

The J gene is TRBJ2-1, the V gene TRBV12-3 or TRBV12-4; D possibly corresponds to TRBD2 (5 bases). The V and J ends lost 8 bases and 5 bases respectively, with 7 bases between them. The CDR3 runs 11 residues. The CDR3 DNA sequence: TGTGCCAGCGAGGGCAACAATGAGCAGTTCTTC. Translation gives CASEGNNEQFF.

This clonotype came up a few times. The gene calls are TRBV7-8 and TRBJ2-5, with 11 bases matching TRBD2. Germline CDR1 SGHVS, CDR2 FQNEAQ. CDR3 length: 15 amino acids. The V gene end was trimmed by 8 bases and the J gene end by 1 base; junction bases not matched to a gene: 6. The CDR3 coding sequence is TGTGCCAGCCGACATGGGACTAGCGGCCAAGAGACCCAGTACTTC. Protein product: CASRHGTSGQETQYF.

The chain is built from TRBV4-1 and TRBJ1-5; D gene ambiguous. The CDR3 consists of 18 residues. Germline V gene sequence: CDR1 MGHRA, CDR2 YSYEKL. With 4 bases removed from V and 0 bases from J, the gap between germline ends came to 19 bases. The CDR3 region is CASSRVAGSLASNQPQHF. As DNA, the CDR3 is TGCGCCAGCAGCCGCGTCGCCGGTTCTCTTGCTAGCAATCAGCCCCAGCATTTT.

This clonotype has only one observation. CDR3 DNA sequence: TGTGCCACCAGTGATTTGGACCGGAACACTGAAGCTTTCTTT. Amino acid sequence: CATSDLDRNTEAFF. The rearrangement joins TRBV24-1 to TRBJ1-1, with D unresolved. Germline lookup yields CDR1 KGHDR and CDR2 SFDVKD. The CDR3 runs 14 residues. V was trimmed by 0 bases and J by 1 base, leaving 5 bases between them.